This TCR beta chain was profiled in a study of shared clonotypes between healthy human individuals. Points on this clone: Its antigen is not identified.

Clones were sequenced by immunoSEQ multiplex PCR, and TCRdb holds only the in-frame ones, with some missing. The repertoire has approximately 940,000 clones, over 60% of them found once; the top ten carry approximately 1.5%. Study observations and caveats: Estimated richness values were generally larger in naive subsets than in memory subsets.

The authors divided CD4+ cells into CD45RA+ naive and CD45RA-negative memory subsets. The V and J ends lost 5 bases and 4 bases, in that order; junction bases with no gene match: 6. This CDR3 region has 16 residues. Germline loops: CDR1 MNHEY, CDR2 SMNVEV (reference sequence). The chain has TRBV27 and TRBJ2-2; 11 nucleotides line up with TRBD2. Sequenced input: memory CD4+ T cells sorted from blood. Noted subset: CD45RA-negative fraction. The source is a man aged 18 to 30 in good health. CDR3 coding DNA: TGTGCCAGCAGTCGACGACTAGCGGGGCCCACCGGGGAGCTGTTTTTT. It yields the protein CASSRRLAGPTGELFF.